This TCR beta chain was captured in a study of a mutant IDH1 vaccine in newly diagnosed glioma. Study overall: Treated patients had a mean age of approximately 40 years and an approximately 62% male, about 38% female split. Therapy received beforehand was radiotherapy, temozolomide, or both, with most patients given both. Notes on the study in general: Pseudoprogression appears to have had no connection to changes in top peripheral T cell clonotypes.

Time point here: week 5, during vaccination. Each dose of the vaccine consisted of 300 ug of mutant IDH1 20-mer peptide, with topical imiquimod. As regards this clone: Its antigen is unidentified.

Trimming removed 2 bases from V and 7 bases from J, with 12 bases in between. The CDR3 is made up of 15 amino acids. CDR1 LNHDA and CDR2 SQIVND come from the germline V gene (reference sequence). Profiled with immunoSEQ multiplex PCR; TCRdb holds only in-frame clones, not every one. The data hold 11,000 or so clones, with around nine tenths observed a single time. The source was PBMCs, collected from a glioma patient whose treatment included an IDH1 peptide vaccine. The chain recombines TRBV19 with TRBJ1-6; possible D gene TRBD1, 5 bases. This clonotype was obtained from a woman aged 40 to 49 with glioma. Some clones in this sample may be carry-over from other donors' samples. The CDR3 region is CASSIRAWGNSPLHF. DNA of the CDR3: TGTGCCAGTAGTATACGAGCCTGGGGGAATTCACCCCTCCACTTT.